This TCR beta chain was retrieved from a study of shared clonotypes between healthy human individuals. Study at large: CD4 naive and memory got three plates each, CD8 naive two, CD8 memory one.

With 5 bases clipped from V and 2 bases from J, the junction kept 3 bases outside the gene matches. CDR1 is SGHVS, CDR2 FQNEAQ, per germline. The CDR3 loop spans 15 amino acids. In this sample, this clone turned up a few times. The method was immunoSEQ multiplex PCR; TCRdb's version includes in-frame clones alone and lacks a portion of them. The sample yields 330,000 or so clones, more than 60% seen once. Input material: memory CD4+ T cells sorted from blood. Subset reported: CD45RA-negative fraction. The chain links TRBV7-8 to TRBJ2-1; 10 positions match TRBD2. The sequence derives from a man younger than 45 in good health. Written as DNA, the CDR3 is TGTGCCAGCAGCATGCTAGCGGGAGCCTACAATGAGCAGTTCTTC. Amino acids: CASSMLAGAYNEQFF.